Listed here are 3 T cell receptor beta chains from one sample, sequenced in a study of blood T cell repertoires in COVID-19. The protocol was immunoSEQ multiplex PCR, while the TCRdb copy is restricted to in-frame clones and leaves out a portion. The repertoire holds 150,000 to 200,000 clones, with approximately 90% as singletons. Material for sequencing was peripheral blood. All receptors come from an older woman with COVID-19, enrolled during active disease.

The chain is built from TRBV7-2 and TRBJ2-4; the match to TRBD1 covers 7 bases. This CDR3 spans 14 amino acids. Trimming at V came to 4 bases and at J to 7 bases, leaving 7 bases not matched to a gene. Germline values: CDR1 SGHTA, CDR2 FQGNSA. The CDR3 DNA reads TGTGCCAGCAGCTCCCTCGACAGGGTTAACATTCAGTACTTC. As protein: CASSSLDRVNIQYF.

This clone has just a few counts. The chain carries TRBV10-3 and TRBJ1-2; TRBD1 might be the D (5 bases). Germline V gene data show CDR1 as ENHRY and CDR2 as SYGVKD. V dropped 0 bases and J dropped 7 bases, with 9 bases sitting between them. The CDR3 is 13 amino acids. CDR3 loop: CAISESGGRGYTF. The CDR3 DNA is TGTGCCATCAGTGAGTCGGGGGGACGTGGCTACACCTTC.

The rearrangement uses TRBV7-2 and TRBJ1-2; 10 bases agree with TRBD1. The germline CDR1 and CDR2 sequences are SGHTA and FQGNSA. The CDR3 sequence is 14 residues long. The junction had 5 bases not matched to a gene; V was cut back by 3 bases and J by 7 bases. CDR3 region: CASSLDRGYGGYTF. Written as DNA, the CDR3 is TGTGCCAGCAGCTTGGACAGGGGGTATGGTGGCTACACCTTC.